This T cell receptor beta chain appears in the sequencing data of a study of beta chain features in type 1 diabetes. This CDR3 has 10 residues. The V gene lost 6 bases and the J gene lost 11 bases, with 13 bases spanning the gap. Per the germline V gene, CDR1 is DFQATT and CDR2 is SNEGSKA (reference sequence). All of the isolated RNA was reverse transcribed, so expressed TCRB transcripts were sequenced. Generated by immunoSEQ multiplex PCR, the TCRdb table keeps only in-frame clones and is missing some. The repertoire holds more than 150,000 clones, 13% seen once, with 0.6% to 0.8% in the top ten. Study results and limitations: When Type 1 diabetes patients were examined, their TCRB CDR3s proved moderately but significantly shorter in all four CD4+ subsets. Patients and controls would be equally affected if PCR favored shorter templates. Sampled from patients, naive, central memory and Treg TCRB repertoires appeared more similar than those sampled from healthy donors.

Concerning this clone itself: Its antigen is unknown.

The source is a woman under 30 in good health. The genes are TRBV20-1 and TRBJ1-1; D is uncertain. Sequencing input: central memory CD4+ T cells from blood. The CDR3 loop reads CSAERTRAFF. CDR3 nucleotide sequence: TGCAGTGCCGAGAGGACTAGGGCTTTCTTT.